A selection of T cell receptor beta chains follows, all from one sample in a study of post-analysis software for immune sequencing data. Using its own MiXCR run on the PCR reads, TCRdb lists one record per CDR3 protein. Of roughly 700,000 distinct CDR3 sequences detected, 25% to 30% appear once; the ten largest clones hold around 0.56%. Sequenced input: blood. The source is a girl between 5 and 17 years old with multiple sclerosis. Both conserved end residues are part of each CDR3. A D gene is named only where the DNA matches it firmly. Rows may omit the clone size; those that give it use once, few, many or a size class.

>TRBD2|TRBJ2-7|16|TRBV2|NA
CASRRGLAGGVNEQYF
TGTGCCAGCAGGCGGGGACTAGCGGGGGGCGTTAACGAGCAGTACTTC
>TRBD2|TRBJ2-1|15|TRBV13|few
CASGVAGPAYNEQFF
TGTGCCAGCGGGGTAGCGGGACCCGCCTACAATGAGCAGTTCTTC
>NA|TRBJ1-2|16|TRBV4-1|few
CASSQDGAATASGYTF
TGCGCCAGCAGCCAAGATGGGGCAGCCACGGCCTCGGGCTACACCTTC
>NA|TRBJ2-3|14|TRBV12-3/TRBV12-4|once
CASRPIVTADTQYF
TGTGCCAGCAGACCCATAGTAACAGCAGATACGCAGTATTTT
>TRBD1|TRBJ2-1|14|TRBV29-1|many
CSVAGGQGVGEQFF
TGCAGCGTTGCAGGGGGACAGGGGGTGGGTGAGCAGTTCTTC
>NA|TRBJ2-4|14|TRBV6-5|many
CASTSPLAKNIQYF
TGTGCCAGCACCTCGCCTCTAGCCAAAAACATTCAGTACTTC
>TRBD2|TRBJ2-7|16|TRBV5-6|few
CASSTLLAGGSYEQYF
TGTGCCAGCAGCACCTTACTAGCGGGGGGATCCTACGAGCAGTACTTC
>NA|TRBJ2-1|15|TRBV7-2|NA
CASSLGPTGYNEQFF
TGTGCCAGCAGCTTAGGCCCCACTGGCTACAATGAGCAGTTCTTC
>TRBD2|TRBJ2-7|16|TRBV7-9|NA
CASSLGRAGVYYEQYF
TGTGCCAGCAGCCTGGGACGAGCGGGAGTATACTACGAGCAGTACTTC
>NA|TRBJ2-7|15|TRBV5-1|few
CASSGGTPHPYEQYF
TGCGCCAGCAGCGGCGGGACTCCACACCCCTACGAGCAGTACTTC
>NA|TRBJ2-4|14|TRBV2|NA
CASSEVTVKNIQYF
TGTGCCAGCAGTGAAGTGACAGTCAAAAACATTCAGTACTTC
>NA|TRBJ1-2|13|TRBV12-3/TRBV12-4|NA
CASRGRINYGYTF
TGTGCCAGCAGAGGGCGGATAAACTATGGCTACACCTTC
>NA|TRBJ2-7|13|TRBV28|few
CASSFDISYEQYF
TGTGCCAGCAGTTTTGACATCAGCTACGAGCAGTACTTC
>NA|TRBJ2-3|15|TRBV10-3|NA
CAISEWAENTDTQYF
TGTGCCATCAGTGAATGGGCGGAAAACACAGATACGCAGTATTTT
>TRBD2|TRBJ2-3|17|TRBV29-1|NA
CSVEAALAGVEPDTQYF
TGCAGCGTTGAAGCGGCGCTAGCGGGAGTTGAGCCAGATACGCAGTATTTT
>TRBD1|TRBJ1-1|14|TRBV5-1|few
CASNPTGVNTEAFF
TGCGCCAGCAACCCGACAGGGGTGAACACTGAAGCTTTCTTT
>NA|TRBJ2-1|17|TRBV20-1|few
CSASRSTRGSINNEQFF
TGCAGTGCTAGTCGTTCCACCAGGGGTTCTATCAACAATGAGCAGTTCTTC
>NA|TRBJ2-7|15|TRBV20-1|few
CSARAAGTASYEQYF
TGCAGTGCTAGGGCGGCCGGGACTGCCTCCTACGAGCAGTACTTC
>TRBD1|TRBJ2-5|17|TRBV28|NA
CASSRLSQGLQSGTQYF
TGTGCCAGCAGTCGCCTCTCACAGGGGCTACAGTCAGGGACCCAGTACTTC
>NA|TRBJ2-5|15|TRBV5-1|few
CASSLVGNHQETQYF
TGCGCCAGCAGCTTGGTTGGGAATCACCAAGAGACCCAGTACTTC
>TRBD1|TRBJ2-5|16|TRBV7-9|NA
CASSPTDRDGGETQYF
TGTGCCAGCAGTCCTACGGACAGGGATGGAGGGGAGACCCAGTACTTC
>TRBD1|TRBJ1-2|24|TRBV5-1|NA
CASSLPWYLQPKYRRDRTTGGYTF
TGCGCCAGCAGCTTACCTTGGTATCTCCAGCCAAAATATCGGCGGGACAGGACCACGGGAGGCTACACCTTC
>NA|TRBJ1-1|15|TRBV5-5|NA
CASSLGGFLNTEAFF
TGTGCCAGCAGCTTGGGCGGGTTTCTGAACACTGAAGCTTTCTTT
>TRBD2|TRBJ2-3|16|TRBV9|few
CASSPHSGIAADTQYF
TGTGCCAGCAGCCCCCATAGCGGGATAGCGGCAGATACGCAGTATTTT